This TCR beta chain was recorded in a study of cytomegalovirus exposure and HLA in healthy donors. Regarding this clone: Its target is unknown.

PCR amplification relied on 60 Vbeta primers (plus 13 Jbeta primers). TCRdb's table, derived via immunoSEQ multiplex PCR, lists solely in-frame clones and lacks some. The sample carries around 120,000 clones, 80% recorded once. Study results and limitations: Some segments of the V type, notably TRBV6-2 and TRBV6-3, were excluded as indistinguishable.

Germline assignment: CDR1 LGHNA and CDR2 YSLEER. This CDR3 region has 14 residues. Trimming took off 5 bases at V and 4 bases at J, with 11 bases between the two ends. This chain connects TRBV4-3 to TRBJ2-2; D unclear. The sequence was obtained from a female donor in good health and CMV-seropositive. The source material was PBMCs. For the CDR3, the DNA is TGCGCCAGCAGCTCAGCGTTCGGCACCGGGGAGCTGTTTTTT. This sequence encodes CASSSAFGTGELFF.